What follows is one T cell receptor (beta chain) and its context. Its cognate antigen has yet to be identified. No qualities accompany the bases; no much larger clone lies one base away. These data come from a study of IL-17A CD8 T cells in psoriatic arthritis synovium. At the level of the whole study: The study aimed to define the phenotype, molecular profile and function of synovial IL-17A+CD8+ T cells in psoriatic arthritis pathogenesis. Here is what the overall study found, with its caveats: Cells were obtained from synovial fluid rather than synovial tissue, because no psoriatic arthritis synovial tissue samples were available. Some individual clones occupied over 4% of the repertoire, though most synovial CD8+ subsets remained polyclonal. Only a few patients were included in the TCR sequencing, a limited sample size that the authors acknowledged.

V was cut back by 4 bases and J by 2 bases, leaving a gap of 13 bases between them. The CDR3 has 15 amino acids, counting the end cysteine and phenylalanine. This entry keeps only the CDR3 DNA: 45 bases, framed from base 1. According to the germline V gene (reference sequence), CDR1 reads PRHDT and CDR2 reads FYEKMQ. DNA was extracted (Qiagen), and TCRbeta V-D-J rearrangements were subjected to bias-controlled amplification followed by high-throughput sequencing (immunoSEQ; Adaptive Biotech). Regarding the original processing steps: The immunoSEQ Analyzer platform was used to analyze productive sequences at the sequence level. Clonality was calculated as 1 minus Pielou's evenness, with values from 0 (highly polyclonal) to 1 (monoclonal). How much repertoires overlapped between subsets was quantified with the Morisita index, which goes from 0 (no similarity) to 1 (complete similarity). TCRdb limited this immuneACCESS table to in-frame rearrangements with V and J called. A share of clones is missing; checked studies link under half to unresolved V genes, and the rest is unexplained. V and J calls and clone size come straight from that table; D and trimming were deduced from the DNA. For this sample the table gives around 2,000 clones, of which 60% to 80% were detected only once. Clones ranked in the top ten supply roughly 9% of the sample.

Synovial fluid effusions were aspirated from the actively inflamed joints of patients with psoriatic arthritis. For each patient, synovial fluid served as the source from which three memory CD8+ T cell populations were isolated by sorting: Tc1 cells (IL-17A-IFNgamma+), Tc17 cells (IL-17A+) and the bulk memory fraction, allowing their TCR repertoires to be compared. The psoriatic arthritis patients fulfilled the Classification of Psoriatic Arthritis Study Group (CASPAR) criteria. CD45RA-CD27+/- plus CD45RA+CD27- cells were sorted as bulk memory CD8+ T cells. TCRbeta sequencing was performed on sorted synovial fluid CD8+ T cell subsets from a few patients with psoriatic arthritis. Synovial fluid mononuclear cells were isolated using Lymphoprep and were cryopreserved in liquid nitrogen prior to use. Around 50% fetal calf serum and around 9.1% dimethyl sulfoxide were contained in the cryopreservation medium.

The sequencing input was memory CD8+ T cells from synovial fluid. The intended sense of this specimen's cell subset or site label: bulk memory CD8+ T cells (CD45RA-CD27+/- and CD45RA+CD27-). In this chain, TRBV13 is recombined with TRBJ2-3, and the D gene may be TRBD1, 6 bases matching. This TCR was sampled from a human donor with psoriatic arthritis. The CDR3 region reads CASSSQGRDTDTQYF. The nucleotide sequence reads TGTGCCAGCAGCTCACAGGGACGGGACACAGATACGCAGTATTTT.